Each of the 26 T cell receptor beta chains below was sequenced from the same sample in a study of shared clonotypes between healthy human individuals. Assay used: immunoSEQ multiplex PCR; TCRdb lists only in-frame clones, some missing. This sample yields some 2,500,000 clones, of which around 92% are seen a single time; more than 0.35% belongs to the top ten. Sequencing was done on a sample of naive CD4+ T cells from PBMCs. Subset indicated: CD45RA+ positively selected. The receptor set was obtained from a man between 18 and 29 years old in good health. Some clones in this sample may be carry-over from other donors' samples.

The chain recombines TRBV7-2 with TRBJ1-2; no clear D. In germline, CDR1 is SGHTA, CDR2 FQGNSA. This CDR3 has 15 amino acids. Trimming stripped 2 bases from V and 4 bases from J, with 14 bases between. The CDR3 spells CASSLRIWFGYGYTF. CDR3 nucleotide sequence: TGTGCCAGCAGCTTACGCATTTGGTTCGGCTATGGCTACACCTTC.

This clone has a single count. CDR3 amino acids: CASSRGSLSYEQYF. The CDR3 coding sequence is TGTGCCAGCAGCCGTGGGTCCCTCTCCTACGAGCAGTACTTC. The rearrangement uses TRBV11-2 and TRBJ2-7; D remains ambiguous. V shed 5 bases and J shed 0 bases, with 11 bases lying between them. The germline gives CDR1 SGHAT, CDR2 FQNNGV. The CDR3 runs 14 residues.

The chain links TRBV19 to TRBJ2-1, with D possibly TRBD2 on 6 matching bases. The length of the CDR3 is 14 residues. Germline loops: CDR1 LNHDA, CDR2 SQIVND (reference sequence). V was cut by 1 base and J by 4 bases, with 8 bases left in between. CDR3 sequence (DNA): TGTGCCAGTAGTATAGGCCGGGGGTACAATGAGCAGTTCTTC. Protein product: CASSIGRGYNEQFF.

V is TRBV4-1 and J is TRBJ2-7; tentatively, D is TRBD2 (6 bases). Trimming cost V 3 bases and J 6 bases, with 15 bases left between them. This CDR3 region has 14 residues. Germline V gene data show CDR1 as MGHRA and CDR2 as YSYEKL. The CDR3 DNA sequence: TGCGCCAGCAGCCATGGGGCGGGGCTAGTCGAGCAGTACTTC. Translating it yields CASSHGAGLVEQYF.

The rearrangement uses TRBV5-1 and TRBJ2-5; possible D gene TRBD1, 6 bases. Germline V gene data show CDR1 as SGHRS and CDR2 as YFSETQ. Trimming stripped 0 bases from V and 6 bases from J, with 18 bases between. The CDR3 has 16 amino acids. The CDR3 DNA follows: TGCGCCAGCAGCTTGGTCCCAGGGGACGGTTCCCAGACCCAGTACTTC. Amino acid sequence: CASSLVPGDGSQTQYF. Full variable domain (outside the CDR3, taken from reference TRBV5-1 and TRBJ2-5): KAGVTQTPRYLIKTRGQQVTLSCSPISGHRSVSWYQQTPGQGLQFLFEYFSETQRNKGNFPGRFSGRQFSNSRSEMNVSTLELGDSALYLCASSLVPGDGSQTQYFGPGTRLLVL.

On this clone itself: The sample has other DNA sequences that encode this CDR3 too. The CDR3 is CASSPGTVNTGELFF. The CDR3 DNA is TGCGCCAGCAGCCCCGGGACAGTGAACACCGGGGAGCTGTTTTTT. The chain joins TRBV5-1 to TRBJ2-2; 7 positions match TRBD1. V dropped 4 bases and J dropped 1; count of bases not matched to a gene: 4. The length of the CDR3 is 15 residues. Germline CDR1 reads SGHRS; CDR2 reads YFSETQ.

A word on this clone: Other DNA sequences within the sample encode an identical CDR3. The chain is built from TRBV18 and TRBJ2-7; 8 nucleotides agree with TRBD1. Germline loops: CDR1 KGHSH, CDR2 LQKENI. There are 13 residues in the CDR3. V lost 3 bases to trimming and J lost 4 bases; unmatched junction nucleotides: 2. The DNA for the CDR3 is TGTGCCAGCTCACCCGGGACAGGTTACGAGCAGTACTTC. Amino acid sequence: CASSPGTGYEQYF. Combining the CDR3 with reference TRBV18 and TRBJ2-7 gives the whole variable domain NAGVMQNPRHLVRRRGQEARLRCSPMKGHSHVYWYRQLPEEGLKFMVYLQKENIIDESGMPKERFSAEFPKEGPSILRIQQVVRGDSAAYFCASSPGTGYEQYFGPGTRLTVT.

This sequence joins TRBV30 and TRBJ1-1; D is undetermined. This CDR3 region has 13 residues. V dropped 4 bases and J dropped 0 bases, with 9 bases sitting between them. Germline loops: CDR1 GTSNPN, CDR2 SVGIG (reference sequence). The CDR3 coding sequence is TGTGCCTGGAAGGCAAGTCTGAACACTGAAGCTTTCTTT. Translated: CAWKASLNTEAFF. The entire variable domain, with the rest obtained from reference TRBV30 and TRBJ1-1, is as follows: SQTIHQWPATLVQPVGSPLSLECTVEGTSNPNLYWYRQAAGRGLQLLFYSVGIGQISSEVPQNLSASRPQDRQFILSSKKLLLSDSGFYLCAWKASLNTEAFFGQGTRLTVV.

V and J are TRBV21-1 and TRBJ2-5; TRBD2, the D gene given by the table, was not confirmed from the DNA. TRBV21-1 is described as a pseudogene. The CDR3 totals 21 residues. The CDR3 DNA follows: TGTGCCAGCAGCAAAAGGGTCGGTCGGACTATGGGGCCGGTTGGTCAAGAGACCCAGTACTTC. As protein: CASSKRVGRTMGPVGQETQYF.

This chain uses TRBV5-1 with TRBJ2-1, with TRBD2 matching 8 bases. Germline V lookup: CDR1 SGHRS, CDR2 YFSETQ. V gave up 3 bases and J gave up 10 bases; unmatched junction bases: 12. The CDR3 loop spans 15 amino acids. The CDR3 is CASSSRLAGTLEQFF. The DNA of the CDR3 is TGCGCCAGCAGCTCGCGCCTAGCGGGTACGTTGGAGCAGTTCTTC.

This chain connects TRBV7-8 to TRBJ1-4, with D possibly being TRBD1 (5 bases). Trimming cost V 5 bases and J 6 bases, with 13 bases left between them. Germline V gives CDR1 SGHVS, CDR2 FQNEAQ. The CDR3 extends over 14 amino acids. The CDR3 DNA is TGTGCCAGCAGCAGGGGAGGAGCGGATGAAAAACTGTTTTTT. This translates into CASSRGGADEKLFF.

The CDR3 is CASSLSVGSYEQYF. In DNA form, the CDR3 reads TGTGCCAGCAGCTTGTCGGTCGGCTCCTACGAGCAGTACTTC. The chain is built from TRBV5-8 and TRBJ2-7, with D hard to call. The CDR3 runs to 14 residues. Germline V gene lookup returns CDR1 SGHTS and CDR2 YDEGEE. V was clipped by 1 base and J by 0 bases, with 8 bases between them.

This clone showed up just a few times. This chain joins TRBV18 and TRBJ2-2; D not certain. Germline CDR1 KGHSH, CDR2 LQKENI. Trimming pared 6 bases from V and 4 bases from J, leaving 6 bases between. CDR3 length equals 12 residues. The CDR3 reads CASSGSTGELFF. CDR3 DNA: TGTGCCAGCTCGGGTAGCACCGGGGAGCTGTTTTTT.

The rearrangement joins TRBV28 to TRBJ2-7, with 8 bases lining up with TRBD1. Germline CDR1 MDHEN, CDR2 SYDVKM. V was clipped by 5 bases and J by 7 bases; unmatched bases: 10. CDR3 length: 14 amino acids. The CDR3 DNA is TGTGCCAGCAGTCCCCCCCGGACAGGGACTGAGCAGTACTTC. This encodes CASSPPRTGTEQYF.

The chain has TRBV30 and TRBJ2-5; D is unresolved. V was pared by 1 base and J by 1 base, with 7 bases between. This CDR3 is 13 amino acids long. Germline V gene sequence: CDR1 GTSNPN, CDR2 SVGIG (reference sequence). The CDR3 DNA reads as TGTGCCTGGAGTGCCCAAACCCAAGAGACCCAGTACTTC. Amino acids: CAWSAQTQETQYF.

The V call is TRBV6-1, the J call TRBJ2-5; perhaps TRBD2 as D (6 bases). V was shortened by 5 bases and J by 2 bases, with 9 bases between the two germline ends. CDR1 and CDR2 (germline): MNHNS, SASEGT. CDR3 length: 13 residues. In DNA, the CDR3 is TGTGCCAGCAGTCGCCGGGAGCAAGAGACCCAGTACTTC. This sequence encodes CASSRREQETQYF.

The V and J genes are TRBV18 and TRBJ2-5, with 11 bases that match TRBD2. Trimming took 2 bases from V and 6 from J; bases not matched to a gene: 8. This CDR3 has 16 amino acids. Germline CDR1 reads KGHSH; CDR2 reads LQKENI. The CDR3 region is CASSPAVAGGLQTQYF. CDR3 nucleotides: TGTGCCAGCTCACCAGCCGTAGCGGGAGGGCTACAGACCCAGTACTTC.

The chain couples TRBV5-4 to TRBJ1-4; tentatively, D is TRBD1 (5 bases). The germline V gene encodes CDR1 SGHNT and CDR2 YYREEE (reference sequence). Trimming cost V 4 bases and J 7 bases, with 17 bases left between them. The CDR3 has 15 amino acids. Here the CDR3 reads CASSAKQEGSEKLFF. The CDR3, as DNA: TGTGCCAGCAGCGCAAAACAGGAAGGGAGTGAAAAACTGTTTTTT.

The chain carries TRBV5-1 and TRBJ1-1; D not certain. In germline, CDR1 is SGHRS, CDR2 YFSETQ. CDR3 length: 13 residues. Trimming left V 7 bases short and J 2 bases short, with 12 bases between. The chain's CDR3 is CASFDTTNTEAFF. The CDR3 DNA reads TGCGCCAGCTTTGATACGACTAACACTGAAGCTTTCTTT.

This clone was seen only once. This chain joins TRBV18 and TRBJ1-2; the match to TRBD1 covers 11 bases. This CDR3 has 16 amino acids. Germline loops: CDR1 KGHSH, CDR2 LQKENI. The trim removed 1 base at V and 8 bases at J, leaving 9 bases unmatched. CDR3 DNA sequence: TGTGCCAGCTCACCACTGTACCGGGACAGGGGGGAAGGCTACACCTTC. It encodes CASSPLYRDRGEGYTF.

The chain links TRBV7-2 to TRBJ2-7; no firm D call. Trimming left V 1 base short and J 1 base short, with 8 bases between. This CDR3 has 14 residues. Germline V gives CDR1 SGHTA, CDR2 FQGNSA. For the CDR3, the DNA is TGTGCCAGCAGCTTAGTCACAGTGTCCTACGAGCAGTACTTC. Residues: CASSLVTVSYEQYF. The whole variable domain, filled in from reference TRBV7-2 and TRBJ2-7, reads GAGVSQSPSNKVTEKGKDVELRCDPISGHTALYWYRQSLGQGLEFLIYFQGNSAPDKSGLPSDRFSAERTGGSVSTLTIQRTQQEDSAVYLCASSLVTVSYEQYFGPGTRLTVT.

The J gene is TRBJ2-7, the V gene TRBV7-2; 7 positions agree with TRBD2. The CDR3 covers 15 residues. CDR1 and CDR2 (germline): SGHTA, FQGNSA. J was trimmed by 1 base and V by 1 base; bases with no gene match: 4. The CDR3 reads CASSLGGSRSYEQYF. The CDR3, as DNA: TGTGCCAGCAGCTTAGGCGGGAGTAGGTCCTACGAGCAGTACTTC.

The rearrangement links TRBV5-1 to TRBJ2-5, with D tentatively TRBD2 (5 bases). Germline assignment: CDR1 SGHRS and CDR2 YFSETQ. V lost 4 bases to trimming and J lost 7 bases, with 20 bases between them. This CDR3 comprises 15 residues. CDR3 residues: CASSLLLLEGGTQYF. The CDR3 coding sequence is TGCGCCAGCAGCCTCCTATTACTAGAAGGTGGGACCCAGTACTTC. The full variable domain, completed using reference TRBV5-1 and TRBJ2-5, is KAGVTQTPRYLIKTRGQQVTLSCSPISGHRSVSWYQQTPGQGLQFLFEYFSETQRNKGNFPGRFSGRQFSNSRSEMNVSTLELGDSALYLCASSLLLLEGGTQYFGPGTRLLVL.

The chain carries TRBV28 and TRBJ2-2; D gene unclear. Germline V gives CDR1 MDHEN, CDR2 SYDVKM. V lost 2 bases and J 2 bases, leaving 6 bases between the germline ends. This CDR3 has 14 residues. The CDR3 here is CASSLIANTGELFF. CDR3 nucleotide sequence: TGTGCCAGCAGTTTAATCGCTAACACCGGGGAGCTGTTTTTT. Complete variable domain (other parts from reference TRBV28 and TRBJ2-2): DVKVTQSSRYLVKRTGEKVFLECVQDMDHENMFWYRQDPGLGLRLIYFSYDVKMKEKGDIPEGYSVSREKKERFSLILESASTNQTSMYLCASSLIANTGELFFGEGSRLTVL.

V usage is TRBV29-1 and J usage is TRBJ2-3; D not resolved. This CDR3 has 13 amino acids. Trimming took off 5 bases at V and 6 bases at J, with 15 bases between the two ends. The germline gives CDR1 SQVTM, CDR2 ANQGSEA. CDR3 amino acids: CSVSPLFKDTQYF. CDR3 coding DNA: TGCAGCGTTTCACCGCTATTCAAGGATACGCAGTATTTT.

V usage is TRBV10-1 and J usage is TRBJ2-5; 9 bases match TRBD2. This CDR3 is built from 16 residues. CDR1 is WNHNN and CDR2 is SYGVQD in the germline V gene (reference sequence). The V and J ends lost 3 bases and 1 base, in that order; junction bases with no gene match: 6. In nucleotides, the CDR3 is TGCGCCAGCAGTGATGTAGCGGGAGAACCCCAAGAGACCCAGTACTTC. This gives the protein CASSDVAGEPQETQYF.